What follows describes a single T cell receptor beta chain. This entry is derived from a study of blood T cell repertoires in COVID-19. Germline V gene sequence: CDR1 SGHAT, CDR2 FQNNGV. With 0 bases removed from V and 0 bases from J, the gap between germline ends came to 9 bases. The CDR3 is made up of 15 amino acids. The data were produced by immunoSEQ multiplex PCR, yet TCRdb's version contains in-frame clones alone and is incomplete. The table has approximately 200,000 clones, 65% to 90% seen once. This TCR derives from a woman under 40 who had been exposed to COVID-19. This chain uses TRBV11-2 with TRBJ2-7, with D unclear. The material sequenced was PBMCs or T cells enriched from blood (not recorded which). CDR3 loop: CASSLDSAVSYEQYF. The CDR3, as DNA: TGTGCCAGCAGCTTAGATTCTGCAGTCTCCTACGAGCAGTACTTC.